These T cell receptor beta chains were read from a single sample in a study of blood T cell repertoires in COVID-19. Sequenced by immunoSEQ multiplex PCR; TCRdb stores in-frame clones only, minus some. The sample holds around 300,000 clones, more than 80% seen once. Source material: peripheral blood. These receptors were collected from a woman under 40 with active or convalescent COVID-19. Each CDR3 is given with its conserved first and last residue. The D gene is left open where the match is weak.

D: TRBD2; V: TRBV7-2; J: TRBJ2-5; CDR3: CASTSGTSGGETQYF; DNA: TGTGCCAGCACCTCCGGGACTAGCGGCGGAGAGACCCAGTACTTC
D: NA; V: TRBV7-2; J: TRBJ2-5; CDR3: CASSQDTQETQYF; DNA: TGTGCCAGCAGCCAGGATACACAAGAGACCCAGTACTTC
D: NA; V: TRBV30; J: TRBJ1-4; CDR3: CAWSVPGINEKLFF; DNA: TGTGCCTGGAGTGTACCAGGGATTAATGAAAAACTGTTTTTT
D: NA; V: TRBV11-1; J: TRBJ1-1; CDR3: CASSFVKNTEAFF; DNA: TGTGCCAGCAGCTTTGTAAAGAACACTGAAGCTTTCTTT
D: NA; V: TRBV2; J: TRBJ1-2; CDR3: CASSDGVGYTF; DNA: TGTGCCAGCAGCGACGGGGTTGGCTACACCTTC
D: TRBD1; V: TRBV7-2; J: TRBJ1-2; CDR3: CASSRDRNPRYGYTF; DNA: TGTGCCAGCAGCCGGGACAGGAACCCCCGCTATGGCTACACCTTC
D: NA; V: TRBV6-1; J: TRBJ1-1; CDR3: CASSERNTEAFF; DNA: TGTGCCAGCAGTGAACGGAACACTGAAGCTTTCTTT
D: TRBD1; V: TRBV6-2/TRBV6-3; J: TRBJ2-7; CDR3: CASSKLDRGRGEQYF; DNA: TGTGCCAGCAGTAAACTTGACAGGGGGCGCGGCGAGCAGTACTTC
D: TRBD1; V: TRBV7-6; J: TRBJ1-3; CDR3: CASSPGTVAGNTIYF; DNA: TGTGCCAGCAGCCCTGGGACAGTAGCTGGAAACACCATATATTTT
D: NA; V: TRBV28; J: TRBJ1-1; CDR3: CASKEQHTEAFF; DNA: TGTGCCAGCAAGGAACAGCACACTGAAGCTTTCTTT
D: NA; V: TRBV3-1/TRBV3-2; J: TRBJ1-2; CDR3: CASSTWGGSYTF; DNA: TGTGCCAGCAGCACCTGGGGGGGAAGCTACACCTTC
D: NA; V: TRBV27; J: TRBJ1-2; CDR3: CASSSAEHYGYTF; DNA: TGTGCCAGCAGTTCCGCGGAGCATTATGGCTACACCTTC
D: NA; V: TRBV19; J: TRBJ1-1; CDR3: CASSIVPGVSTEAFF; DNA: TGTGCCAGTAGTATAGTGCCAGGTGTGAGCACTGAAGCTTTCTTT
D: TRBD1; V: TRBV18; J: TRBJ2-3; CDR3: CASSSRQGEDTQYF; DNA: TGTGCCAGCTCATCACGACAGGGGGAAGATACGCAGTATTTT